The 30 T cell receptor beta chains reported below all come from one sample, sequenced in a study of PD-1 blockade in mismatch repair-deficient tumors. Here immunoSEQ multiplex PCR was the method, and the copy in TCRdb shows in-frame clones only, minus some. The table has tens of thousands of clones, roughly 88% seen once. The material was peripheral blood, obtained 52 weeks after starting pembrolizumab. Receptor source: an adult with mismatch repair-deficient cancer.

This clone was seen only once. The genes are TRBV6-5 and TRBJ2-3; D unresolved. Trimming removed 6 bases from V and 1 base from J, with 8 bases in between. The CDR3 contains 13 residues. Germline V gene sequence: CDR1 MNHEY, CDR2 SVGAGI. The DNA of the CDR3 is TGTGCCAGCAGGAGAAGGGGCACAGATACGCAGTATTTT. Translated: CASRRRGTDTQYF.

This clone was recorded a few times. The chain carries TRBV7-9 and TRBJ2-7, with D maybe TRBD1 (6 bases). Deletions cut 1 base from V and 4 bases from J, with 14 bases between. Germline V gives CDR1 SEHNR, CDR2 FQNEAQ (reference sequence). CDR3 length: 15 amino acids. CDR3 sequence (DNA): TGTGCCAGCAGCTTAGGACAGGTCGGCGGATACGAGCAGTACTTC. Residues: CASSLGQVGGYEQYF.

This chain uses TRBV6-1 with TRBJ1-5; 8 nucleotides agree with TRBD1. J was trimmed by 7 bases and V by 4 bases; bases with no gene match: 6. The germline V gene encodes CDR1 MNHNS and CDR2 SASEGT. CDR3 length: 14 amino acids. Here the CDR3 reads CASSASRGLQPQHF. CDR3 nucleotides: TGTGCCAGCAGTGCCAGCAGGGGGCTCCAGCCCCAGCATTTT.

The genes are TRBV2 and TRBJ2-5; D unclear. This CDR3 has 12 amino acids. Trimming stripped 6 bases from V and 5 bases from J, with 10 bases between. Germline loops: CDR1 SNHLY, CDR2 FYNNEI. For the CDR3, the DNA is TGTGCCAGCAGCCTAAATGGGGAGACCCAGTACTTC. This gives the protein CASSLNGETQYF.

The CDR3 DNA follows: TGTGCCAGCAGTGCTTTAATTGGGACAGGGGGCACTGAAGCTTTCTTT. Its translation is CASSALIGTGGTEAFF. This chain joins TRBV6-1 and TRBJ1-1; 11 bases map to TRBD1. The germline V gene has CDR1 MNHNS and CDR2 SASEGT. CDR3 size: 16 residues. Trimming removed 4 bases from V and 4 bases from J; junction bases left unmatched: 8.

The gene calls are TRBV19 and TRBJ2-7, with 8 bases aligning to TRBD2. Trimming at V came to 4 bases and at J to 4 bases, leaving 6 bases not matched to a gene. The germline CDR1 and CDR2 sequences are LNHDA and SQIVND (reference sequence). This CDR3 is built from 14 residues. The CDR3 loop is CASSKSGRVYEQYF. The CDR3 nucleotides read TGTGCCAGTAGTAAAAGCGGGAGAGTATACGAGCAGTACTTC.

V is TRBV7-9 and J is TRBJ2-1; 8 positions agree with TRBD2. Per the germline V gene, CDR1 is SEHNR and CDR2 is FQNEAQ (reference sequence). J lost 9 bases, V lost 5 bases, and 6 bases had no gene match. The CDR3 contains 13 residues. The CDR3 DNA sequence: TGTGCCAGCAGCGAACTAGCGGCGCCTGAGCAGTTCTTC. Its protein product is CASSELAAPEQFF.

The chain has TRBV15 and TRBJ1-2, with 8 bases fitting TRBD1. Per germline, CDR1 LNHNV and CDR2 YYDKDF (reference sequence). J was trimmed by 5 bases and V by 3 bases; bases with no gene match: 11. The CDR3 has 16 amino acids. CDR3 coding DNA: TGTGCCACCAGCAGGACGAAAGGACAGGGACAATATGGCTACACCTTC. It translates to CATSRTKGQGQYGYTF.

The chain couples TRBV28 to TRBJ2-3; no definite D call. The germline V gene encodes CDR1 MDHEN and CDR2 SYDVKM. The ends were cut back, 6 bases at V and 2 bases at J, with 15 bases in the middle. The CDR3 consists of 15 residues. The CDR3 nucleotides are TGTGCCAGCAGCCCTAGTGGCTTTCTCACAGATACGCAGTATTTT. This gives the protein CASSPSGFLTDTQYF.

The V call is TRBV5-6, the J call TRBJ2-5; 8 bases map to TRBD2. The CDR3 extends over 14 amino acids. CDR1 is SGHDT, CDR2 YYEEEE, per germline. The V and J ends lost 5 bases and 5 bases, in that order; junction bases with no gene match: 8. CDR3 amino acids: CASSMAGGRETQYF. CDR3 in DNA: TGTGCCAGCAGTATGGCGGGAGGACGCGAGACCCAGTACTTC.

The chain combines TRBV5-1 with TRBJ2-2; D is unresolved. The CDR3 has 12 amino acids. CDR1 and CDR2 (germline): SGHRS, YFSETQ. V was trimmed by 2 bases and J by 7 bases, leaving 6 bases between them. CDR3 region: CASSLKNGELFF. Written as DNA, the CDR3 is TGCGCCAGCAGCTTAAAGAACGGGGAGCTGTTTTTT.

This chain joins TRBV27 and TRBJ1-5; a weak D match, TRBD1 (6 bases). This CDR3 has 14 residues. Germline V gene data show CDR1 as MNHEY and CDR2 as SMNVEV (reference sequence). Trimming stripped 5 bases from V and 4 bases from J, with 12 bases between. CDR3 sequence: CASSPTGRNQPQHF. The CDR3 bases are TGTGCCAGCAGTCCTACAGGGAGGAATCAGCCCCAGCATTTT.

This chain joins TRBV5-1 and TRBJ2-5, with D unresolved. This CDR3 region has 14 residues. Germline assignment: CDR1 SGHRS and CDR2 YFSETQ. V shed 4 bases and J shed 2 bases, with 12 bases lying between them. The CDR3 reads CASSQVPRQETQYF. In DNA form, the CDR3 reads TGCGCCAGCAGCCAGGTCCCGAGACAAGAGACCCAGTACTTC.

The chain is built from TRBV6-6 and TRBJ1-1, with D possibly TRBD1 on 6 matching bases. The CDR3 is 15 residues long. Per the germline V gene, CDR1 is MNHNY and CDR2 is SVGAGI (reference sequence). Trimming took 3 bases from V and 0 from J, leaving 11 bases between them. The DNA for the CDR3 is TGTGCCAGCAGTTATCGGACAGACATGAACACTGAAGCTTTCTTT. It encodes CASSYRTDMNTEAFF.

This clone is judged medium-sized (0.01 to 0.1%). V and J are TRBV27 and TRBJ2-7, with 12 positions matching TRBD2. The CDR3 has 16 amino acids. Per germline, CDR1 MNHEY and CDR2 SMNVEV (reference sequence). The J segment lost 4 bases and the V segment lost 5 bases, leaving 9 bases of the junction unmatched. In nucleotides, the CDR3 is TGTGCCAGCAGTCCTAGCGGGAGGGGCTTAAGATACGAGCAGTACTTC. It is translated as CASSPSGRGLRYEQYF.

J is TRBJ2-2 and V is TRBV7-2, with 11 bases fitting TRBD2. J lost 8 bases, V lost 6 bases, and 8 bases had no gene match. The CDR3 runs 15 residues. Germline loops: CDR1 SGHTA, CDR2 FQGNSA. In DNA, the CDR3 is TGTGCCAGCAGTGAACGACTAGCGGGACTTGGGGAGCTGTTTTTT. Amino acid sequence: CASSERLAGLGELFF.

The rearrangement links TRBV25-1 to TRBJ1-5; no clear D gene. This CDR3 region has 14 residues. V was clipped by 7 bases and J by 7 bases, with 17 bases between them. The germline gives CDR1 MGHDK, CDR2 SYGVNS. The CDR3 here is CASITRPRQQPQHF. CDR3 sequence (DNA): TGTGCCAGCATAACTCGACCCAGACAACAGCCCCAGCATTTT.

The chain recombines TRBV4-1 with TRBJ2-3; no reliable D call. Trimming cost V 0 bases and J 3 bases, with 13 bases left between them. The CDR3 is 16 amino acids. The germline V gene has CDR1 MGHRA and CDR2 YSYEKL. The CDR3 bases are TGCGCCAGCAGCCAAGACCTGCCCCGTGGGACAGATACGCAGTATTTT. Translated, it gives CASSQDLPRGTDTQYF.

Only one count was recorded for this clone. This chain's CDR3 is CASSVGLAGVGGTDTQYF. The CDR3 DNA is TGTGCCAGCAGTGTCGGACTAGCGGGAGTAGGGGGCACAGATACGCAGTATTTT. J is TRBJ2-3 and V is TRBV27, with 13 bases aligning to TRBD2. V lost 5 bases to trimming and J lost 1 base; unmatched junction nucleotides: 9. The CDR3 has 18 residues. Germline assignment: CDR1 MNHEY and CDR2 SMNVEV (reference sequence).

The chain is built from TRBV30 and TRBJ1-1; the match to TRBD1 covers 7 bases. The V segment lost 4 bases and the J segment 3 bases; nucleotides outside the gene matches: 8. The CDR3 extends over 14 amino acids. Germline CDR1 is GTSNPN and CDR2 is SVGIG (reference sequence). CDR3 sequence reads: CAWNPTGSDTEAFF. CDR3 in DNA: TGTGCCTGGAATCCGACAGGGAGTGACACTGAAGCTTTCTTT.

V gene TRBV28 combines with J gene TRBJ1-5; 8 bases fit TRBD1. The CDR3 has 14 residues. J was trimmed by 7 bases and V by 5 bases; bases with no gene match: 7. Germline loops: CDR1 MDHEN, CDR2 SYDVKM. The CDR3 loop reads CASSQRTGRQPQHF. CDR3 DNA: TGTGCCAGCAGTCAAAGGACAGGGAGGCAGCCCCAGCATTTT.

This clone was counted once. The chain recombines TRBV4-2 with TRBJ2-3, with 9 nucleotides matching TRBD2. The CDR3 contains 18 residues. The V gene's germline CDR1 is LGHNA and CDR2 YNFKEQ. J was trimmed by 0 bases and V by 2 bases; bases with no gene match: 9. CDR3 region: CASSQLPGTSFSTDTQYF. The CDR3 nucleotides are TGTGCCAGCAGCCAACTTCCCGGGACTAGCTTTAGCACAGATACGCAGTATTTT.

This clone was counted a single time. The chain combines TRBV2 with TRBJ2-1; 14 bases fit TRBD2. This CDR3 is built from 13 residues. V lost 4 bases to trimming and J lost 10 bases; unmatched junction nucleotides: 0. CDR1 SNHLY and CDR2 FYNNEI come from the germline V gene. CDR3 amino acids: CASSGTSGREQFF. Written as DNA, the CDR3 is TGTGCCAGCAGTGGGACTAGCGGGAGGGAGCAGTTCTTC.

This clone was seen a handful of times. CDR3 sequence reads: CASSRGHSYGYTF. CDR3 nucleotides: TGTGCCAGTAGTAGGGGACACTCCTATGGCTACACCTTC. The V call is TRBV19, the J call TRBJ1-2, with TRBD1 as a possible D gene (6 bases). The V end was cut by 4 bases, the J end by 4 bases, with 10 bases between. Germline V gene lookup returns CDR1 LNHDA and CDR2 SQIVND (reference sequence). The CDR3 loop spans 13 amino acids. The full variable domain, rest sourced from reference TRBV19 and TRBJ1-2, is DGGITQSPKYLFRKEGQNVTLSCEQNLNHDAMYWYRQDPGQGLRLIYYSQIVNDFQKGDIAEGYSVSREKKESFPLTVTSAQKNPTAFYLCASSRGHSYGYTFGSGTRLTVV.

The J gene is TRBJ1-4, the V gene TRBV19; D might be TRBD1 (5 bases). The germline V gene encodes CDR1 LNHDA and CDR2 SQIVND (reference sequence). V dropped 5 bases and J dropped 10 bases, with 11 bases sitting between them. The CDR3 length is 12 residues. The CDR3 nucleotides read TGTGCCAGTAGTCTATCGACAGCAAAACTGTTTTTT. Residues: CASSLSTAKLFF.

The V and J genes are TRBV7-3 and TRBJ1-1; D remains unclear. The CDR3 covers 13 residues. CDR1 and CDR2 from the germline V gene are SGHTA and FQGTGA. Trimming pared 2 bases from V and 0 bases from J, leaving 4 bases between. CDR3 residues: CASSLGMNTEAFF. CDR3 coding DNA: TGTGCCAGCAGCTTAGGAATGAACACTGAAGCTTTCTTT.

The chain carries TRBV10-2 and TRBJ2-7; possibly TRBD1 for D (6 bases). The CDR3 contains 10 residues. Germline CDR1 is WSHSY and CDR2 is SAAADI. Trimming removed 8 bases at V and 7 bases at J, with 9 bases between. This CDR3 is CASWGTEQYF. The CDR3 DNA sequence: TGCGCCAGCTGGGGGACAGAGCAGTACTTC.

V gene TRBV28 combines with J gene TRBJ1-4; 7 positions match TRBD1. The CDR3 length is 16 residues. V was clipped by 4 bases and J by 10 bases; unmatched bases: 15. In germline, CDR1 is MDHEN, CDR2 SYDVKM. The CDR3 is CASSSRQGTLSAKLFF. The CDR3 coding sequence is TGTGCCAGCAGTTCCCGACAGGGCACTCTATCGGCAAAACTGTTTTTT. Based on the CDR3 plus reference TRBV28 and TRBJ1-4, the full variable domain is DVKVTQSSRYLVKRTGEKVFLECVQDMDHENMFWYRQDPGLGLRLIYFSYDVKMKEKGDIPEGYSVSREKKERFSLILESASTNQTSMYLCASSSRQGTLSAKLFFGSGTQLSVL.

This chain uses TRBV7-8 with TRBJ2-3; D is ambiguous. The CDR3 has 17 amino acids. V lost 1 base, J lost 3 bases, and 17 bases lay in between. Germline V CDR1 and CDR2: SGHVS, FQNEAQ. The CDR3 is CASSLEGVQLRTDTQYF. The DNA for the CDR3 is TGTGCCAGCAGCTTAGAAGGTGTACAACTTCGAACAGATACGCAGTATTTT.

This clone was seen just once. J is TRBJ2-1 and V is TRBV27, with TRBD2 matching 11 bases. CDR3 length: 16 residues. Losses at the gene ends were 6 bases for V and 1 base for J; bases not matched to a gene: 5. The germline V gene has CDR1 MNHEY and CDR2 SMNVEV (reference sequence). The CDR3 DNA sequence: TGTGCCAGCAGCTCAAGACTAGCGGGATCCTACAATGAGCAGTTCTTC. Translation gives CASSSRLAGSYNEQFF.